Listed below are T cell receptor beta chains from one sample, sequenced in a study of cytomegalovirus exposure and HLA in healthy donors. TCRdb's table, derived via immunoSEQ multiplex PCR, lists solely in-frame clones and lacks some. The repertoire includes 210,000 or so clones, around 79% of them detected once, and 0.22% sits in the top ten. Sequenced: PBMCs. These receptors all come from a girl aged 2-9 years in good health and CMV-seronegative. CDR3s include the opening cysteine and the closing phenylalanine or tryptophan. Fields, in order: clone size, J gene, V gene, D gene, CDR3 protein, CDR3 DNA. D genes are given only for firm matches. Size is omitted from some rows. Given values are once, few, many or a class for expanded clones.

size: -
J: TRBJ1-2
V: TRBV18
D: TRBD1
CDR3: CASSPRSDRVGGNYGYTF
DNA: TGTGCCAGCTCACCACGGTCGGACAGGGTAGGCGGTAACTATGGCTACACCTTC

size: -
J: TRBJ1-3
V: TRBV30
D: TRBD1
CDR3: CAWTAGGAGNTIYF
DNA: TGTGCCTGGACCGCAGGGGGCGCCGGAAACACCATATATTTT

size: -
J: TRBJ1-1
V: TRBV4-2
D: -
CDR3: CASSQDGGRLGNTEAFF
DNA: TGTGCCAGCAGCCAAGACGGGGGGAGGTTAGGGAACACTGAGGCTTTCTTT

size: -
J: TRBJ1-2
V: TRBV5-6
D: -
CDR3: CASSLDRASYGYTF
DNA: TGTGCCAGCAGCTTGGACAGGGCTAGCTATGGCTACACCTTC

size: -
J: TRBJ1-3
V: TRBV5-5
D: TRBD1
CDR3: CASSFDRGRGSGNTIYF
DNA: TGTGCCAGCAGCTTCGACAGGGGCAGGGGTTCTGGAAACACCATATATTTT

size: -
J: TRBJ2-1
V: TRBV2
D: TRBD2
CDR3: CASSEAGGRARSYNEQFF
DNA: TGTGCCAGCAGTGAAGCAGGCGGGAGGGCCAGGTCCTACAATGAGCAGTTCTTC

size: -
J: TRBJ2-7
V: TRBV5-1
D: -
CDR3: CASSFGARSSYEQYF
DNA: TGCGCCAGCAGCTTTGGAGCTCGTAGCTCCTACGAGCAGTACTTC

size: -
J: TRBJ1-2
V: TRBV6-1
D: -
CDR3: CASSAREGEGYTF
DNA: TGTGCCAGCAGCGCCCGGGAGGGGGAAGGCTACACCTTC

size: -
J: TRBJ2-5
V: TRBV6-6
D: TRBD1
CDR3: CASSYSLGQIQETQYF
DNA: TGTGCCAGCAGTTACTCATTGGGACAGATACAAGAGACCCAGTACTTC

size: -
J: TRBJ2-1
V: TRBV7-9
D: -
CDR3: CASSATLGLTSYNEQFF
DNA: TGTGCCAGCAGCGCGACCCTGGGACTCACCTCCTACAATGAGCAGTTCTTC

size: once
J: TRBJ1-5
V: TRBV10-3
D: TRBD1
CDR3: CAILGGYNQPQHF
DNA: TGTGCCATCTTAGGGGGCTACAATCAGCCCCAGCATTTT

size: few
J: TRBJ1-1
V: TRBV6-5
D: TRBD1
CDR3: CASSLRTGKSEAFF
DNA: TGTGCCAGCAGTTTACGGACAGGGAAGTCTGAAGCTTTCTTT

size: -
J: TRBJ2-1
V: TRBV10-1
D: TRBD2
CDR3: CASSEWGTSGRAKTEQFF
DNA: TGCGCCAGCAGTGAGTGGGGGACTAGCGGGAGGGCCAAGACTGAGCAGTTCTTC

size: -
J: TRBJ1-1
V: TRBV2
D: -
CDR3: CASSEATGTEAFF
DNA: TGTGCCAGCAGTGAAGCAACAGGGACTGAAGCTTTCTTT

size: -
J: TRBJ1-1
V: TRBV5-1
D: -
CDR3: CASSLEPRGMNTEAFF
DNA: TGCGCCAGCAGCTTGGAGCCACGGGGTATGAACACTGAAGCTTTCTTT

size: -
J: TRBJ2-7
V: TRBV6-6
D: TRBD1
CDR3: CASSNLGTGANEQYF
DNA: TGTGCCAGCAGTAACCTCGGGACAGGGGCGAACGAGCAGTACTTC

size: -
J: TRBJ1-1
V: TRBV12-5
D: -
CDR3: CASGLVVDSEAFF
DNA: TGTGCTAGTGGTTTGGTCGTCGACAGCGAAGCTTTCTTT

size: -
J: TRBJ2-7
V: TRBV6-1
D: -
CDR3: CASVQGGYEQYF
DNA: TGTGCCAGCGTACAAGGGGGATACGAGCAGTACTTC

size: -
J: TRBJ1-5
V: TRBV5-5
D: TRBD1
CDR3: CASSLEQGNQPQHF
DNA: TGTGCCAGCAGCTTGGAACAGGGGAATCAGCCCCAGCATTTT

size: -
J: TRBJ1-2
V: TRBV5-6
D: -
CDR3: CASSLAGVDGYTF
DNA: TGTGCCAGCAGCTTGGCTGGAGTCGATGGCTACACCTTC

size: -
J: TRBJ1-1
V: TRBV27
D: -
CDR3: CASSSGSEAFF
DNA: TGTGCCAGCAGTTCGGGTAGTGAAGCTTTCTTT

size: -
J: TRBJ1-1
V: TRBV13
D: -
CDR3: CASTNVQGGRTEAFF
DNA: TGTGCCAGCACCAATGTTCAGGGTGGTCGCACTGAAGCTTTCTTT

size: few
J: TRBJ2-1
V: TRBV30
D: TRBD2
CDR3: CAWRGREASSYNEQFF
DNA: TGTGCCTGGAGGGGGAGGGAGGCAAGCTCCTACAATGAGCAGTTCTTC

size: -
J: TRBJ2-1
V: TRBV2
D: -
CDR3: CASSEEFYNEQFF
DNA: TGTGCCAGCAGTGAGGAGTTCTACAATGAGCAGTTCTTC

size: few
J: TRBJ2-7
V: TRBV2
D: TRBD1
CDR3: CASSVGQGAPYEQYF
DNA: TGTGCCAGCAGTGTGGGTCAGGGGGCACCCTACGAGCAGTACTTC

size: -
J: TRBJ1-2
V: TRBV6-1
D: -
CDR3: CASSEALRSSYTF
DNA: TGTGCCAGCAGTGAAGCGCTGAGGTCCTCCTACACCTTC

size: -
J: TRBJ2-7
V: TRBV6-5
D: TRBD2
CDR3: CASTYGLAGSYEQYF
DNA: TGTGCCAGCACCTACGGACTAGCGGGATCCTACGAGCAGTACTTC

size: few
J: TRBJ2-1
V: TRBV5-1
D: TRBD1
CDR3: CASSLGQGFYNEQFF
DNA: TGCGCCAGCAGCTTGGGACAGGGGTTTTACAATGAGCAGTTCTTC

size: once
J: TRBJ1-2
V: TRBV6-5
D: -
CDR3: CASSYYRGIQNYGYTF
DNA: TGTGCCAGCAGTTACTACCGGGGGATCCAAAACTATGGCTACACCTTC

size: few
J: TRBJ2-7
V: TRBV9
D: TRBD2
CDR3: CASSVAAGGPYEQYF
DNA: TGTGCCAGCAGCGTAGCAGCGGGAGGGCCCTACGAGCAGTACTTC

size: -
J: TRBJ2-1
V: TRBV4-1
D: TRBD1
CDR3: CASSQDRTGRGYEQFF
DNA: TGCGCCAGCAGCCAAGACCGGACAGGGCGGGGTTATGAGCAGTTCTTC

size: -
J: TRBJ2-7
V: TRBV6-5
D: -
CDR3: CASRTATYEQYF
DNA: TGTGCCAGCAGGACAGCGACCTACGAGCAGTACTTC

size: -
J: TRBJ2-7
V: TRBV6-6
D: -
CDR3: CASKSSASSYEQYF
DNA: TGTGCCAGCAAATCGAGCGCGAGTTCCTACGAGCAGTACTTC

size: few
J: TRBJ2-2
V: TRBV19
D: TRBD2
CDR3: CASTGGPNTGELFF
DNA: TGTGCCAGTACGGGGGGACCGAACACCGGGGAGCTGTTTTTT

size: -
J: TRBJ2-2
V: TRBV10-1
D: -
CDR3: CASGPRASGELFF
DNA: TGCGCCAGCGGCCCCAGGGCGTCCGGGGAGCTGTTTTTT

size: -
J: TRBJ2-1
V: TRBV6-5
D: -
CDR3: CASSYGRAEYNEQFF
DNA: TGTGCCAGCAGTTACGGCAGGGCGGAATACAATGAGCAGTTCTTC

size: few
J: TRBJ2-2
V: TRBV11-2
D: TRBD1
CDR3: CASSSRQGAGELFF
DNA: TGTGCCAGCAGCTCCCGACAGGGGGCCGGGGAGCTGTTTTTT

size: -
J: TRBJ1-2
V: TRBV6-6
D: -
CDR3: CASRVRDIIYGYTF
DNA: TGTGCCAGCCGAGTCCGGGATATTATCTATGGCTACACCTTC

size: -
J: TRBJ1-2
V: TRBV4-1
D: -
CDR3: CASSQGTAWGYGYTF
DNA: TGCGCCAGCAGCCAAGGGACAGCATGGGGCTATGGCTACACCTTC

size: -
J: TRBJ2-1
V: TRBV11-2
D: -
CDR3: CASSLEGRPANEQFF
DNA: TGTGCCAGCAGCTTAGAGGGGAGACCTGCCAATGAGCAGTTCTTC

size: -
J: TRBJ2-1
V: TRBV5-4
D: TRBD1
CDR3: CASSLAGGQGIGEQFF
DNA: TGTGCCAGCAGCTTGGCCGGGGGACAGGGAATAGGTGAGCAGTTCTTC

size: -
J: TRBJ2-3
V: TRBV15
D: TRBD2
CDR3: CATSMPGLAGEDTQYF
DNA: TGTGCCACCAGCATGCCGGGACTAGCGGGTGAAGATACGCAGTATTTT

size: few
J: TRBJ1-2
V: TRBV30
D: TRBD1
CDR3: CACYGQGNGYTF
DNA: TGTGCCTGCTACGGACAGGGAAATGGCTACACCTTC

size: -
J: TRBJ1-1
V: TRBV6-5
D: TRBD1
CDR3: CASTGGQGAGEAFF
DNA: TGTGCCAGCACTGGGGGTCAGGGGGCGGGTGAAGCTTTCTTT

size: -
J: TRBJ1-2
V: TRBV10-2
D: -
CDR3: CASTPNFNGYTF
DNA: TGCGCCAGCACACCGAACTTCAATGGCTACACCTTC

size: -
J: TRBJ2-7
V: TRBV30
D: -
CDR3: CAWHEGFPYEQYF
DNA: TGTGCCTGGCACGAGGGATTCCCCTACGAGCAGTACTTC

size: few
J: TRBJ2-5
V: TRBV5-1
D: TRBD1
CDR3: CASSHGQGSWETQYF
DNA: TGCGCCAGCAGCCATGGACAGGGAAGTTGGGAGACCCAGTACTTC

size: -
J: TRBJ1-1
V: TRBV30
D: TRBD1
CDR3: CAPPDREEDPEAFF
DNA: TGTGCCCCCCCCGACAGGGAGGAGGACCCTGAAGCTTTCTTT

size: -
J: TRBJ1-1
V: TRBV15
D: TRBD1
CDR3: CATSRRGRGGNEAFF
DNA: TGTGCCACCAGCAGGAGGGGGCGGGGGGGGAATGAAGCTTTCTTT

size: -
J: TRBJ1-2
V: TRBV28
D: -
CDR3: CASRLLGDGYTF
DNA: TGTGCCAGCAGGCTCCTCGGAGATGGCTACACCTTC

size: -
J: TRBJ2-5
V: TRBV5-1
D: TRBD1
CDR3: CASSLTGGQETQYF
DNA: TGCGCCAGCAGCCTGACAGGGGGCCAAGAGACCCAGTACTTC

size: -
J: TRBJ2-7
V: TRBV6-6
D: -
CDR3: CASTFGQGLTYEQYF
DNA: TGTGCCAGCACCTTCGGGCAGGGTCTAACCTACGAGCAGTACTTC

size: -
J: TRBJ2-3
V: TRBV29-1
D: -
CDR3: CSVEDPRRAGGTDTQYF
DNA: TGCAGCGTTGAGGACCCCCGGCGGGCAGGCGGCACAGATACGCAGTATTTT

size: few
J: TRBJ2-1
V: TRBV4-1
D: -
CDR3: CASSPSPRAGSYNEQFF
DNA: TGCGCCAGCAGTCCCTCCCCCCGGGCGGGTTCCTACAATGAGCAGTTCTTC

size: -
J: TRBJ2-3
V: TRBV6-4
D: TRBD1
CDR3: CASRGRGPPYAIRDTQYF
DNA: TGTGCCAGCAGGGGCAGGGGGCCTCCCTACGCTATCCGAGATACGCAGTATTTT

size: -
J: TRBJ2-4
V: TRBV30
D: TRBD2
CDR3: CAWRGVAGGDIQYF
DNA: TGTGCCTGGAGGGGAGTAGCGGGAGGGGACATTCAGTACTTC

size: few
J: TRBJ2-7
V: TRBV5-4
D: -
CDR3: CASSRGGRYDEQYF
DNA: TGTGCCAGCAGCCGGGGTGGGAGGTATGACGAGCAGTACTTC

size: -
J: TRBJ1-2
V: TRBV15
D: TRBD1
CDR3: CATRGTGGYGYTF
DNA: TGTGCCACCAGAGGGACAGGCGGATATGGCTACACCTTC